What follows describes a single TCR beta chain. Its antigen is undetermined. These data are taken from a study of identical twins. Unique molecular identifiers were present on cDNA, and template switching added a universal primer site. TCRdb reprocessed the 5' RACE reads via MiXCR and lists one record per CDR3 protein. The table has more than 350,000 distinct CDR3 sequences, 9% seen once; the top ten hold roughly 9%. Notes on the study in general: Shared out-of-frame alpha sequences (those common to twins) showed excess low generation probability. Partly confounded zero-insertion analyses could result from invariant MAIT and iNKT cells.

V lost 0 bases and J lost 5; bases outside the gene matches: 6. The CDR3 spans 15 residues. The germline gives CDR1 MRHNA, CDR2 SNTAGT. The sequenced sample consisted of naive T cells sorted from blood. The TCR originated in a woman aged 45-65 years in good health. The rearrangement joins TRBV6-4 to TRBJ2-7; the match to TRBD1 covers 8 bases. CDR3 nucleotides: TGTGCCAGCAGTGACTCTTACAGGGGGGTAGACGAGCAGTACTTC. Translated: CASSDSYRGVDEQYF.